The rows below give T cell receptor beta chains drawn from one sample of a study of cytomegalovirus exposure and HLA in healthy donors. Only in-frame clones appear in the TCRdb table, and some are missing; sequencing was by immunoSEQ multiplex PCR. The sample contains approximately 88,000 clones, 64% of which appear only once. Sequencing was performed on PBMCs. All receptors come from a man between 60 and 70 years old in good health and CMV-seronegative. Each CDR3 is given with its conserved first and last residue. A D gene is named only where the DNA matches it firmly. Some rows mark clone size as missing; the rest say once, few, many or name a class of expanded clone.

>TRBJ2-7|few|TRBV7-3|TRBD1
CASSITGASGEQYF
TGTGCCAGCAGCATCACAGGGGCGTCGGGGGAGCAGTACTTC
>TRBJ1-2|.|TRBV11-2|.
CASSLDQVGYTF
TGTGCCAGCAGCTTAGATCAGGTTGGCTACACCTTC
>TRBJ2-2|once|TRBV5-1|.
CASSFGGDTGELFF
TGCGCCAGCAGCTTCGGCGGGGACACCGGGGAGCTGTTTTTT
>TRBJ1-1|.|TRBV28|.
CASSLSDYTEAFF
TGTGCCAGCAGTTTATCAGACTACACTGAAGCTTTCTTT
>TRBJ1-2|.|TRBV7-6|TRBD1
CASSSNTGGDYGYTF
TGTGCCAGCAGCTCGAATACAGGGGGTGACTATGGCTACACCTTC
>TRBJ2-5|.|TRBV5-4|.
CASSFWFGAPETQYF
TGTGCCAGCAGCTTTTGGTTTGGGGCCCCAGAGACCCAGTACTTC
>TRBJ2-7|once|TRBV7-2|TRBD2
CASSLVVSGGPRF
TGTGCCAGCAGCTTAGTGGTCAGCGGGGGGCCAAGATTC
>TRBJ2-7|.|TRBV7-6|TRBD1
CASSPRGQGGFREQYF
TGTGCCAGCAGCCCACGGGGACAGGGGGGGTTTCGGGAGCAGTACTTC
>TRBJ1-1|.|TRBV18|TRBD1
CASSPLGQGAIATEAFF
TGTGCCAGCTCACCATTAGGGCAGGGGGCTATCGCCACTGAAGCTTTCTTT
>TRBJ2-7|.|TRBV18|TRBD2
CASSTSGPGEQYF
TGTGCCAGCTCTACTAGCGGACCCGGAGAGCAGTACTTC
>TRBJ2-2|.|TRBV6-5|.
CASRLQNTGELFF
TGTGCCAGCAGATTACAGAACACCGGGGAGCTGTTTTTT
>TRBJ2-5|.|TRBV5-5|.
CASSQTAPPGLGETQYF
TGTGCCAGCAGCCAGACGGCCCCACCGGGTTTGGGAGAGACCCAGTACTTC
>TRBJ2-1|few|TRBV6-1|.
CASSGRHYNEQFF
TGTGCCAGCAGCGGGAGACACTACAATGAGCAGTTCTTC
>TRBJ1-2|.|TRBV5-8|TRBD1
CASSRDRDFGYTF
TGTGCCAGCAGCAGGGACAGGGATTTTGGCTACACCTTC
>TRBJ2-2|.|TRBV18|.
CASSPDRDAGELFF
TGTGCCAGCTCACCAGACAGAGATGCTGGGGAGCTGTTTTTT
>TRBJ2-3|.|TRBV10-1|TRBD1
CASSDQGTGTDTQYF
TGCGCCAGCAGTGATCAAGGGACAGGGACAGATACGCAGTATTTT
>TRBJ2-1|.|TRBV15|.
CATREIRQAAYNEQFF
TGTGCCACCAGAGAGATCCGACAGGCCGCCTACAATGAGCAGTTCTTC
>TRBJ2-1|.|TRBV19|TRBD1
CAARGQGYNEQFF
TGTGCCGCGAGGGGACAGGGTTACAATGAGCAGTTCTTC
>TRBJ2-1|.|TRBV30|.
CAWSYNPGLAFF
TGTGCCTGGAGTTATAATCCGGGACTGGCGTTCTTC
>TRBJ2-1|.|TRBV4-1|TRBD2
CASSQSPSGGAGYNEQFF
TGCGCCAGCAGCCAATCCCCTAGCGGGGGGGCCGGTTACAATGAGCAGTTCTTC
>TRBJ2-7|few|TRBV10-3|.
CAISEGTLLYEQYF
TGTGCCATCAGTGAGGGGACTCTACTCTACGAGCAGTACTTC
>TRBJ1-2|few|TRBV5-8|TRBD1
CASSLGDRVSQTRSYTF
TGTGCCAGCAGCTTGGGGGACAGGGTCTCCCAAACTCGTAGCTACACCTTC
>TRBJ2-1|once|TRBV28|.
CASRQTRYNEQFF
TGTGCCAGCAGGCAGACTAGGTACAATGAGCAGTTCTTC
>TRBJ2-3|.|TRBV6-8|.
CASSHTDTQYF
TGTGCCAGCAGTCACACAGATACGCAGTATTTT
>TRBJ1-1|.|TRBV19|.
CASSKGAGQMNTEAFF
TGTGCCAGTAGCAAAGGGGCCGGACAGATGAACACTGAAGCTTTCTTT
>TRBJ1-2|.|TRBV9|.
CASSVVGPGNHGYTF
TGTGCCAGCAGCGTAGTTGGTCCGGGGAATCATGGCTACACCTTC
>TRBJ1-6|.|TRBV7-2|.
CASSLAWQTNSPLHF
TGTGCCAGCAGCTTAGCTTGGCAGACAAATTCACCCCTCCACTTT
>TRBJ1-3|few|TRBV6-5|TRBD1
CASAPDRFFGNTIYF
TGTGCCAGCGCTCCGGACAGGTTCTTTGGAAACACCATATATTTT
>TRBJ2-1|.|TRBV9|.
CASNLGGASYNEQFF
TGTGCCAGCAACCTCGGGGGAGCTAGCTACAATGAGCAGTTCTTC
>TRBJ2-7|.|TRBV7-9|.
CASSYIAGYEQYF
TGTGCCAGCAGTTACATCGCGGGCTACGAGCAGTACTTC
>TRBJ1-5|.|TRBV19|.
CASSIGQQQRNQPQHF
TGTGCCAGTAGTATAGGTCAGCAACAGCGCAATCAGCCCCAGCATTTT
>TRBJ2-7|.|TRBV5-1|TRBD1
CASSFTGTGGDEQYF
TGCGCCAGCAGCTTTACCGGGACAGGGGGCGACGAGCAGTACTTC
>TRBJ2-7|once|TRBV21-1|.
CASTFRGYEQYF
TGTGCCAGCACCTTTAGGGGTTACGAGCAGTACTTC
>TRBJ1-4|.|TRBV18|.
CASSPPGVANEKLFF
TGTGCCAGCTCACCACCCGGGGTGGCTAATGAAAAACTGTTTTTT
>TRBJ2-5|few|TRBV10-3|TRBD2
CAISGELAGAVGETQYF
TGTGCCATCAGTGGAGAACTAGCGGGAGCGGTTGGAGAGACCCAGTACTTC
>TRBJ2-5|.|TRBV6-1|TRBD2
CASSMAGGIQETQYF
TGTGCCAGCAGTATGGCGGGGGGGATACAAGAGACCCAGTACTTC
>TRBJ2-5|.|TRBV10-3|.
CAISESGGETQYF
TGTGCCATCAGTGAGTCAGGGGGAGAGACCCAGTACTTC
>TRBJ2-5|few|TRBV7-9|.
CASSWTAQETQYF
TGTGCCAGCAGTTGGACAGCACAAGAGACCCAGTACTTC
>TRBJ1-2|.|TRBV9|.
CASSGGEGSGGYTF
TGTGCCAGCAGCGGGGGGGAGGGTTCCGGTGGCTACACCTTC
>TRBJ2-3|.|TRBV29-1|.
CSVARAADTQYF
TGCAGCGTTGCCAGGGCCGCAGATACGCAGTATTTT
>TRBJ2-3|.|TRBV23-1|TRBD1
CASSKKGQGVAKGTQYF
TGCGCCAGCAGTAAAAAAGGACAGGGGGTGGCCAAGGGAACGCAGTATTTT